This TCR beta chain was documented in a study of vaccination effects on CD4 cells after COVID-19. Sequenced by immunoSEQ multiplex PCR; TCRdb stores in-frame clones only, minus some. The repertoire holds roughly 51,000 clones, under 85% seen once, with about 5% in the top ten. This clone is a singleton in its sample. Its antigen is as yet unknown. CD4+ T cell isolation took place after 10 days of culture. This person's SARS-CoV-2 infection, confirmed by PCR, occurred between March and December 2020. All participants had two doses of either the BNT162b2 or mRNA-1273 vaccine. The V end was cut by 5 bases, the J end by 7 bases, with 20 bases between. CDR1 is SEHNR and CDR2 is FQNEAQ in the germline V gene (reference sequence). The CDR3 totals 15 residues.

The clonotype originates from a human donor who had a prior SARS-CoV-2 infection. The sample here was CD4+ T cells from PBMCs cultured without peptide, taken after COVID-19 vaccination. The chain uses TRBV7-9 and TRBJ1-2; no clear D gene. The CDR3 here is CASSKRDSSASGYTF. The CDR3 region has the DNA TGTGCCAGCAGCAAAAGGGATTCCTCAGCCTCTGGCTACACCTTC.